Sequencing of this TCR beta chain was carried out in a study of blood T cell repertoires in COVID-19. Study-wide background: Acute-phase and convalescent COVID-19 samples originated in the United States, Italy and Spain. PBMCs, B-cell-depleted T cells, or T cells were the source of the cDNA or gDNA that made up the material.

Trimming shortened V by 2 bases and J by 4 bases, and 8 bases separated the two germline ends. The CDR3 has 14 residues. In germline, CDR1 is MNHEY, CDR2 SMNVEV (reference sequence). Data came from immunoSEQ multiplex PCR; TCRdb stores just in-frame clones and leaves some out. The profile shows about 200,000 clones, approximately 90% of them singletons. This chain joins TRBV27 and TRBJ2-2; D gene ambiguous. The material sequenced was peripheral blood. This clonotype was sampled from a man aged 40-50 years with active or convalescent COVID-19. The CDR3 sequence: CASSLTSPTGELFF. Here the CDR3 DNA reads TGTGCCAGCAGTTTAACCAGTCCCACCGGGGAGCTGTTTTTT.